This TCR beta chain was captured in a study of shared clonotypes between healthy human individuals. Study-wide results and caveats: For naive CD4 cells, roughly 5% of clonotypes were shared across a handful of donors.

CDR1 is ENHRY, CDR2 SYGVKD, per germline. The CDR3 loop spans 14 amino acids. The V gene end was trimmed by 8 bases and the J gene end by 4 bases; junction bases not matched to a gene: 9. Sequenced by immunoSEQ multiplex PCR; TCRdb stores in-frame clones only, minus some. The sample carries about 2.4 million clones, around 90% recorded once. Note on this clone: The antigen is undetermined.

Sequenced sample: naive CD4+ T cells sorted from blood. Specified subset: CD45RA+ positively selected. The chain has TRBV10-3 and TRBJ1-2, with 8 bases identical to TRBD1. The sequence was obtained from a man aged 18 to 29 in good health. Here the CDR3 reads CAISQGAPGYGYTF. The CDR3 DNA reads TGTGCCATCTCGCAGGGGGCGCCGGGCTATGGCTACACCTTC.